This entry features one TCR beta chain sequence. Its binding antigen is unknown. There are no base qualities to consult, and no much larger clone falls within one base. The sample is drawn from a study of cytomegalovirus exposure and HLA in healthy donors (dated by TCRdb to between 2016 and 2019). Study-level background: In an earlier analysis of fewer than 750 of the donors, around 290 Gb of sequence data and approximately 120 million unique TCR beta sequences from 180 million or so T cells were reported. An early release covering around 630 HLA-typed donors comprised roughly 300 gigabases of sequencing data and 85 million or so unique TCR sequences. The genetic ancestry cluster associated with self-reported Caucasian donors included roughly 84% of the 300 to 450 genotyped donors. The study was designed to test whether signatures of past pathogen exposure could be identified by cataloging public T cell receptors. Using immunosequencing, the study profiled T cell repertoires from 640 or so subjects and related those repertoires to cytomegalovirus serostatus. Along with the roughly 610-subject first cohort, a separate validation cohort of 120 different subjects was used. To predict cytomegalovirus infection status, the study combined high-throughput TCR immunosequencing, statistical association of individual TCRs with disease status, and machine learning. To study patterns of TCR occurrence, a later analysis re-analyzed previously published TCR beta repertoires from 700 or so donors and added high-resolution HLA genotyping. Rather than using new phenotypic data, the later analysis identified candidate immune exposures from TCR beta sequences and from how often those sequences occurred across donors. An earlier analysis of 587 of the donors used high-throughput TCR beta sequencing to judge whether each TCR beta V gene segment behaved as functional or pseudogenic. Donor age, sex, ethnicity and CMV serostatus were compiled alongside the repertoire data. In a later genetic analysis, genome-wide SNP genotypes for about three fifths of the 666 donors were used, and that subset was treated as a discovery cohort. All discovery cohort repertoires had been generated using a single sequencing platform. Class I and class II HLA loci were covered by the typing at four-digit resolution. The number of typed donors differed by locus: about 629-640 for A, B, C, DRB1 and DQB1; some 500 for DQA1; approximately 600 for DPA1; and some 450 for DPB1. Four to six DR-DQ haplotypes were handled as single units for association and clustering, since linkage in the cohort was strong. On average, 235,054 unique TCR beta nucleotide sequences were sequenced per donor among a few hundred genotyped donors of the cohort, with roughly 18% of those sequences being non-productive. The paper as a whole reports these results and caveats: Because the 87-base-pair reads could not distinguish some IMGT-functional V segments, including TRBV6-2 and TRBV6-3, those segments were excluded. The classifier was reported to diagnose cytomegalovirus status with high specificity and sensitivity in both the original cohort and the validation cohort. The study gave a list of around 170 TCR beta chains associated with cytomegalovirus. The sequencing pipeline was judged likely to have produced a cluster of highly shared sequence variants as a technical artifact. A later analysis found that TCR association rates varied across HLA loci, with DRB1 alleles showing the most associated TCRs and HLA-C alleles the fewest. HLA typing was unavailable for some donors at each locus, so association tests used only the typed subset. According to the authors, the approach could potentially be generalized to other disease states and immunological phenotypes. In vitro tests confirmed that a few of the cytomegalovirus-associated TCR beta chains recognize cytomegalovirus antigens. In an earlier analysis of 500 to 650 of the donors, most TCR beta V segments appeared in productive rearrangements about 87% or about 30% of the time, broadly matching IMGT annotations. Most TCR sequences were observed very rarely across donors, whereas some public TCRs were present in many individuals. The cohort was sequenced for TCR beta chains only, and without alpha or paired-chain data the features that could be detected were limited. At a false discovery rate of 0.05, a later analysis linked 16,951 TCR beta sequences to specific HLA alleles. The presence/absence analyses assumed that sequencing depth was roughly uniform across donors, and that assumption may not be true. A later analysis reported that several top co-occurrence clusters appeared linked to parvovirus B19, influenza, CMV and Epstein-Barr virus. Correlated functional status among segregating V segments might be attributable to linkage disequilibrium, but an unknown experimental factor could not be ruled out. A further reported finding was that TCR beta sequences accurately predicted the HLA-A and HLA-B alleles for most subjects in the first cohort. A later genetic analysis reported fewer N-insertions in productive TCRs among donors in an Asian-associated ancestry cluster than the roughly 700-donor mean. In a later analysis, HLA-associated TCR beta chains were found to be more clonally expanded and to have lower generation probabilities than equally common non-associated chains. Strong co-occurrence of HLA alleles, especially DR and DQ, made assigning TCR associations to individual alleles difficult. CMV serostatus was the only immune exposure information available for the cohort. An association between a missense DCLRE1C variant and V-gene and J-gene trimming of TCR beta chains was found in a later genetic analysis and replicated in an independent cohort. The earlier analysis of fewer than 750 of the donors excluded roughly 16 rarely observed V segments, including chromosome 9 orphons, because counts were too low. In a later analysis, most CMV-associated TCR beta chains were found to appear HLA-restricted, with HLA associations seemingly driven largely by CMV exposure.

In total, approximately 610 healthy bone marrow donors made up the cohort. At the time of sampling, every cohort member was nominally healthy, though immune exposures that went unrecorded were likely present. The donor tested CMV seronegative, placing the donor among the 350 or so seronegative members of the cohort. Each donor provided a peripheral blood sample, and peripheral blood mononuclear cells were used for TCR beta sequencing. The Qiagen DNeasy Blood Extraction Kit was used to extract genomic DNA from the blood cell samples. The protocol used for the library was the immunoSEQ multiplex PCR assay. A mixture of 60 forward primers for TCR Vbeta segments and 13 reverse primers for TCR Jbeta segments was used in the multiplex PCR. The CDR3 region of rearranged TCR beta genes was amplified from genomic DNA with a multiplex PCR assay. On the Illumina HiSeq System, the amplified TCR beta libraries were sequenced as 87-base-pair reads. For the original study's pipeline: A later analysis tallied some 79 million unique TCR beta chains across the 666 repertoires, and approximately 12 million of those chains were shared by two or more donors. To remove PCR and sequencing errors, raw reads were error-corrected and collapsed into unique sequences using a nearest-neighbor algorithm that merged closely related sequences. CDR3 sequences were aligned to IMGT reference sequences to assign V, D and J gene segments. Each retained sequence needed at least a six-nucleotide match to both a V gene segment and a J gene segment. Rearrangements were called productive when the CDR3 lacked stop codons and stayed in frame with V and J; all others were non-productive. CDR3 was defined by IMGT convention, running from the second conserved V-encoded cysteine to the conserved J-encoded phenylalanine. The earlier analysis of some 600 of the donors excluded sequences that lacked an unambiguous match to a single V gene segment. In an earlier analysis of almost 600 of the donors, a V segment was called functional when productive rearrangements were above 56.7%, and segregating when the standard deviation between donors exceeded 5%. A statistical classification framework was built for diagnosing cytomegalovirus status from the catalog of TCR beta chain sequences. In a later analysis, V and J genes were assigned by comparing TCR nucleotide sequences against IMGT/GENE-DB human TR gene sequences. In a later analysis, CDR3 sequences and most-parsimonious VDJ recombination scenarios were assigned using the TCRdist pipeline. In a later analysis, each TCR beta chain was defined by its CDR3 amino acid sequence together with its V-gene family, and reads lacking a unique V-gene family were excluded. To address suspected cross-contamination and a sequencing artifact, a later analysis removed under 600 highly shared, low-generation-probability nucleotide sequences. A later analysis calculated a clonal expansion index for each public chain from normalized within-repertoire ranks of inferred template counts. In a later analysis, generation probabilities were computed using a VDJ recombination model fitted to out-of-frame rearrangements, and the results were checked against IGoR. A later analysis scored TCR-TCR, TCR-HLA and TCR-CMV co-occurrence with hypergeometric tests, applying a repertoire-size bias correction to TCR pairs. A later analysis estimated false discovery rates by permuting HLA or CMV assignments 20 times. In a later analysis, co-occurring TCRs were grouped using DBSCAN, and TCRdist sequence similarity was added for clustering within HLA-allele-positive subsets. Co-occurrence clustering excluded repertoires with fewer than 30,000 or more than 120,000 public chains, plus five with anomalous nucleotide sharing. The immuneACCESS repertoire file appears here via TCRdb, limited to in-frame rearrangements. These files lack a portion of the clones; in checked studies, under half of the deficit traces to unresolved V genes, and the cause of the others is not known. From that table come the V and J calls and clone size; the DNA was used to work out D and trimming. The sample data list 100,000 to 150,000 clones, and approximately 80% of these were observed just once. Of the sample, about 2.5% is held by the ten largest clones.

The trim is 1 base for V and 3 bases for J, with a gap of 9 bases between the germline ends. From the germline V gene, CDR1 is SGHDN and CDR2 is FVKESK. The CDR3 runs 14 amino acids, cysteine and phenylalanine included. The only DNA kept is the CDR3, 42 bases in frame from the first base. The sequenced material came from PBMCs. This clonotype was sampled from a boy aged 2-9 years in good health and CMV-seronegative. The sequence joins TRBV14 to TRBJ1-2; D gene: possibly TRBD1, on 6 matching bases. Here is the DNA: TGTGCCAGCAGCCAAGTAGGGGGACACTATGGCTACACCTTC. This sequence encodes CASSQVGGHYGYTF. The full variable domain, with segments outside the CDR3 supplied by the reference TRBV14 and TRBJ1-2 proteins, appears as EAGVTQFPSHSVIEKGQTVTLRCDPISGHDNLYWYRRVMGKEIKFLLHFVKESKQDESGMPNNRFLAERTGGTYSTLKVQPAELEDSGVYFCASSQVGGHYGYTFGSGTRLTVV.